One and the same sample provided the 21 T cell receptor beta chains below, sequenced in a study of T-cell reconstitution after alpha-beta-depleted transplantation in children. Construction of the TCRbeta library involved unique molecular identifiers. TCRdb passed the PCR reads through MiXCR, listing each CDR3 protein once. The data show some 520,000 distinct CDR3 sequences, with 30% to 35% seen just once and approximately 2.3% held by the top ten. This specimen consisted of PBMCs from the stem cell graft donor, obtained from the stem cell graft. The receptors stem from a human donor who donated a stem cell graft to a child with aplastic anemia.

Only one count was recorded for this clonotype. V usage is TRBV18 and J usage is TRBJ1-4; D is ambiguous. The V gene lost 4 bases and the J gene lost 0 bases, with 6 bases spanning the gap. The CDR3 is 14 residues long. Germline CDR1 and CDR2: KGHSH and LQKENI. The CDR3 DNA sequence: TGTGCCAGCTCACGCGGAACAACTAATGAAAAACTGTTTTTT. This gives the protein CASSRGTTNEKLFF.

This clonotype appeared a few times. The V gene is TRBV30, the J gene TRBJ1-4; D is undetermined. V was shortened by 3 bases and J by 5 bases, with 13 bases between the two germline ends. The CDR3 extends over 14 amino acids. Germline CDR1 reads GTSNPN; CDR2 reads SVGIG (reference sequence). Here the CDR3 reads CAWSPPDANEKLFF. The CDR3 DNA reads TGTGCCTGGAGCCCCCCGGATGCCAATGAAAAACTGTTTTTT.

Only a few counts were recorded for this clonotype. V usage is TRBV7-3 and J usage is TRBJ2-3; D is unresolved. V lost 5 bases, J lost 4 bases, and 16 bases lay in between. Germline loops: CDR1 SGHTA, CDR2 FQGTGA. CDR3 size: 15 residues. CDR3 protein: CASSRSGQQADTQYF. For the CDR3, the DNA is TGTGCCAGCAGCCGGAGTGGGCAGCAAGCAGATACGCAGTATTTT.

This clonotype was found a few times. In DNA form, the CDR3 reads TGTGCCAGCAGTTACGGGCGGGAGTACAATGAGCAGTTCTTC. This sequence encodes CASSYGREYNEQFF. The chain uses TRBV6-5 and TRBJ2-1; 7 positions agree with TRBD2. This CDR3 is built from 14 residues. From germline, CDR1 is MNHEY and CDR2 SVGAGI. Germline trimming cut 2 bases from V and 4 bases from J; bases unmatched to any gene: 2.

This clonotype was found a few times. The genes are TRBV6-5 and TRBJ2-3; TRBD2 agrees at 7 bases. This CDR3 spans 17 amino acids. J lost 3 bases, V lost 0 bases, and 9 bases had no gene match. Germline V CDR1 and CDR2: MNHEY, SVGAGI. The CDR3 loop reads CASSYSIGGSRTDTQYF. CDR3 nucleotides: TGTGCCAGCAGTTACTCGATCGGCGGGAGTAGGACAGATACGCAGTATTTT.

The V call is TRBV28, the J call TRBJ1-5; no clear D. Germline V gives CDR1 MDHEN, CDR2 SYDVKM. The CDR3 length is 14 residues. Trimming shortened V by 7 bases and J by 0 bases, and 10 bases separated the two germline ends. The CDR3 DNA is TGTGCCAGCAATCCCAGTTATAGCAATCAGCCCCAGCATTTT. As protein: CASNPSYSNQPQHF. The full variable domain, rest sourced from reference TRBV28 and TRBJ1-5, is DVKVTQSSRYLVKRTGEKVFLECVQDMDHENMFWYRQDPGLGLRLIYFSYDVKMKEKGDIPEGYSVSREKKERFSLILESASTNQTSMYLCASNPSYSNQPQHFGDGTRLSIL.

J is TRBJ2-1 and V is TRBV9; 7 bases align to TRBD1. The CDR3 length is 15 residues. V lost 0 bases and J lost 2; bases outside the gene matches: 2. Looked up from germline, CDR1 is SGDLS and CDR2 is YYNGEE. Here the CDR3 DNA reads TGTGCCAGCAGCGTAGGGGACAGCACCTACAATGAGCAGTTCTTC. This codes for CASSVGDSTYNEQFF.

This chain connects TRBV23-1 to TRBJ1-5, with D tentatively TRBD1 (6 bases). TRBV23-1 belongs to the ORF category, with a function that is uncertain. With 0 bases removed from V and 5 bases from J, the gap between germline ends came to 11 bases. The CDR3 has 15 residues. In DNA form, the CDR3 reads TGCGCCAGCAGTCAATCGCCCCGGGGGCATCAGCCCCAGCATTTT. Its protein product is CASSQSPRGHQPQHF.

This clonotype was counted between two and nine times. CDR3 sequence: CASSPSGEVSYEQYF. The CDR3 bases are TGTGCCAGCAGCCCGTCGGGGGAGGTATCCTACGAGCAGTACTTC. This sequence joins TRBV12-3 or TRBV12-4 and TRBJ2-7; a possible D gene is TRBD2 (6 bases). V shed 6 bases and J shed 1 base, with 16 bases lying between them. CDR3 length: 15 residues.

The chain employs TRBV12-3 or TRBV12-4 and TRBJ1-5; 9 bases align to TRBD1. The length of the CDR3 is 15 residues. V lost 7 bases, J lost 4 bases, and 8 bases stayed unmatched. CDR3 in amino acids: CASTSRGTGNQPQHF. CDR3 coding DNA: TGTGCCAGCACTTCGCGGGGGACAGGGAATCAGCCCCAGCATTTT.

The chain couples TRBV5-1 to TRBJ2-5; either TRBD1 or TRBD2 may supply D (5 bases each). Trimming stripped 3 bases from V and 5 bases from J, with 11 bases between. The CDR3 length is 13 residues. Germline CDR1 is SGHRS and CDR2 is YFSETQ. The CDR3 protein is CASSSGTAETQYF. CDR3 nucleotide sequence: TGCGCCAGCAGCTCGGGGACGGCGGAGACCCAGTACTTC.

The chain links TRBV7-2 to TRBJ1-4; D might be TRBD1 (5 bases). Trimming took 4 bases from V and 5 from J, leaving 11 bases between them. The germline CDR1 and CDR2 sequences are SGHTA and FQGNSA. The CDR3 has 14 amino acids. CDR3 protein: CASSSGLQNEKLFF. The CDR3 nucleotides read TGTGCCAGCAGCTCGGGACTGCAGAATGAAAAACTGTTTTTT.

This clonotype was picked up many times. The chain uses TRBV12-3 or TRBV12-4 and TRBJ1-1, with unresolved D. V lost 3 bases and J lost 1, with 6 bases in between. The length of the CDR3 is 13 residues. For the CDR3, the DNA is TGTGCCAGCAGTTTGGCGACGAACACTGAAGCTTTCTTT. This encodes CASSLATNTEAFF.

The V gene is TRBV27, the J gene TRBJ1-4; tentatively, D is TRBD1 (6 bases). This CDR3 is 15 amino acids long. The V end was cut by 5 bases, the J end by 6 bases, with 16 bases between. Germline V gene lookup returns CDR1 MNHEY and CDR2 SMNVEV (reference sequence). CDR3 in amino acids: CASSVGRGMDEKLFF. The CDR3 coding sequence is TGTGCCAGCAGTGTAGGGAGGGGGATGGATGAAAAACTGTTTTTT.

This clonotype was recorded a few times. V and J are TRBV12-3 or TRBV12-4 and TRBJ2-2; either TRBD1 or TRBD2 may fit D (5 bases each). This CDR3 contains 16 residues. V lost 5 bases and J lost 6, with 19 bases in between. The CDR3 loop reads CASSVTGTRKSGELFF. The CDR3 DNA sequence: TGTGCCAGCAGTGTTACCGGGACCAGGAAGTCCGGGGAGCTGTTTTTT.

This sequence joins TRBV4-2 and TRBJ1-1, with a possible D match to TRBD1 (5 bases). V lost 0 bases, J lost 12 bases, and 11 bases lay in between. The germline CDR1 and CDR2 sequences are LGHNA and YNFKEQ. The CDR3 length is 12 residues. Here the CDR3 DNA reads TGTGCCAGCAGCCAAGATGACAGTAGCTCTTTCTTT. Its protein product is CASSQDDSSSFF.

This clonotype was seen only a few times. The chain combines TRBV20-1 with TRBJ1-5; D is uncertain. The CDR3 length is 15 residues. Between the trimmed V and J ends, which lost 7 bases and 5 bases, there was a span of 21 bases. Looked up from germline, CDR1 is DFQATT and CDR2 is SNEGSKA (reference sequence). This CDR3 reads CSGEGHPDGDQPQHF. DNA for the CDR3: TGCAGTGGGGAGGGTCATCCGGACGGGGATCAGCCCCAGCATTTT.

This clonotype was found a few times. The CDR3 here is CASFRSGANVLTF. DNA for the CDR3: TGTGCCAGCTTCCGCTCTGGGGCCAACGTCCTGACTTTC. The rearrangement joins TRBV28 to TRBJ2-6, with D unclear. The V and J ends lost 8 bases and 0 bases respectively, with 5 bases between them. The germline gives CDR1 MDHEN, CDR2 SYDVKM. The CDR3 runs 13 residues.

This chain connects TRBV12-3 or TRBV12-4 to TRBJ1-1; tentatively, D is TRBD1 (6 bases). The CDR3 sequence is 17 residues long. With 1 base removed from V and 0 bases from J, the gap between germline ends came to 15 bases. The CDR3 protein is CASSLVMGAGLNTEAFF. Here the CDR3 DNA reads TGTGCCAGCAGTTTAGTGATGGGGGCCGGCTTGAACACTGAAGCTTTCTTT.

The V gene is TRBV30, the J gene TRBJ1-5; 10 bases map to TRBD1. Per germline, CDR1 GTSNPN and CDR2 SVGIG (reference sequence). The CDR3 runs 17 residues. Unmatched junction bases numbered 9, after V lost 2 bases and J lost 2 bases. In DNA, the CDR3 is TGTGCCTGGAGTAGGGGACAGGGGACCACGGGCAATCAGCCCCAGCATTTT. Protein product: CAWSRGQGTTGNQPQHF.

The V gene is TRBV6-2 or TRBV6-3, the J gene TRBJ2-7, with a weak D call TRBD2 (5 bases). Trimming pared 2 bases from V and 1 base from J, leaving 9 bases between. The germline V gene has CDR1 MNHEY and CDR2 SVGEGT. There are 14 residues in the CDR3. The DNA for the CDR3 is TGTGCCAGCAGTTACAAACCGGGGTCCTACGAGCAGTACGTC. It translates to CASSYKPGSYEQYV.